The present T cell receptor (beta chain) was sequenced within a study of T-cell memory formation after mild COVID-19. Each CDR3 protein gets one entry after TCRdb re-called the 5' RACE reads with MiXCR. The sample contains 110,000 to 150,000 distinct CDR3 sequences, around 27% of which appear only once. Germline CDR1 and CDR2: SQVTM and ANQGSEA. The CDR3 is 14 amino acids. The V gene lost 2 bases and the J gene lost 0 bases, with 10 bases spanning the gap. Sample: PBMCs or a T cell subset sorted from them (not recorded which). The chain has TRBV29-1 and TRBJ1-1; D might be TRBD1 (6 bases). The receptor was isolated from an adult woman who had mild COVID-19 (a few samples of this study predate the infection). Cell type and time point are not known. The CDR3, as DNA: TGCAGCGTTGAATTGGGGGCCATGAACACTGAAGCTTTCTTT. Its translation is CSVELGAMNTEAFF.